What follows are 19 T cell receptor beta chains derived from one specimen sequenced in a study of CD4+ T cells in melanoma. The data were produced by immunoSEQ multiplex PCR, yet TCRdb's version contains in-frame clones alone and is incomplete. Seen here are some 12,000 clones, about 70% observed once, and the top ten hold roughly 12%. The sample taken for sequencing was cells from a culture (not recorded whether cultured in vitro). All receptors derive from a human donor with melanoma.

The rearrangement links TRBV7-9 to TRBJ2-2, with D tentatively TRBD1 or TRBD2 (6 bases each). Germline V gives CDR1 SEHNR, CDR2 FQNEAQ (reference sequence). Trimming took off 4 bases at V and 1 base at J, with 19 bases between the two ends. The CDR3 contains 18 residues. Here the CDR3 reads CASSWGAAQRRNTGELFF. DNA of the CDR3: TGTGCCAGCAGCTGGGGGGCAGCCCAGAGAAGGAACACCGGGGAGCTGTTTTTT. Using reference TRBV7-9 and TRBJ2-2 for the parts outside the CDR3, the full variable domain is DTGVSQNPRHKITKRGQNVTFRCDPISEHNRLYWYRQTLGQGPEFLTYFQNEAQLEKSRLLSDRFSAERPKGSFSTLEIQRTEQGDSAMYLCASSWGAAQRRNTGELFFGEGSRLTVL.

The chain has TRBV5-4 and TRBJ1-2; a possible D gene is TRBD1 (5 bases). Germline V gene data show CDR1 as SGHNT and CDR2 as YYREEE (reference sequence). There are 15 residues in the CDR3. Trimming cost V 0 bases and J 5 bases, with 14 bases left between them. CDR3 nucleotides: TGTGCCAGCAGCTTGGTTCAGGGCGGCCCTTATGGCTACACCTTC. Its translation: CASSLVQGGPYGYTF.

This rearrangement joins TRBV7-3 to TRBJ2-2; the D is unclear. Trimming shortened V by 3 bases and J by 3 bases, and 2 bases separated the two germline ends. The germline V gene encodes CDR1 SGHTA and CDR2 FQGTGA. This CDR3 contains 12 residues. DNA of the CDR3: TGTGCCAGCAGCTTTGACACCGGGGAGCTGTTTTTT. This sequence encodes CASSFDTGELFF.

This clone was seen only once. The chain has TRBV5-1 and TRBJ1-4; the D gene is possibly TRBD1 (5 bases). The CDR3 contains 19 residues. The V end lost 7 bases, the J end lost 1 base, and 26 bases lay between the germline ends. In germline, CDR1 is SGHRS, CDR2 YFSETQ. CDR3 protein: CASRQGRTQRSLTNEKLFF. CDR3 bases: TGCGCCAGCCGCCAGGGACGGACCCAACGATCGTTAACTAATGAAAAACTGTTTTTT.

This clone has just a few counts. The chain has TRBV7-3 and TRBJ2-1, with a tentative D call TRBD2 (7 bases). The V gene lost 3 bases and the J gene lost 6 bases, with 15 bases spanning the gap. Looked up from germline, CDR1 is SGHTA and CDR2 is FQGTGA. CDR3 length equals 15 residues. The CDR3 DNA is TGTGCCAGCAGCTTCGGGAAGGGGGGGCGCAATGAGCAGTTCTTC. Translation: CASSFGKGGRNEQFF.

In its sample, this clone was seen once. V gene TRBV6-1 combines with J gene TRBJ2-7; D possibly matches TRBD1 or TRBD2 (5 bases each). Per germline, CDR1 MNHNS and CDR2 SASEGT. Trimming removed 6 bases at V and 3 bases at J, with 18 bases between. The CDR3 is 15 residues long. The CDR3 here is CASRPRLLGVYEQYF. CDR3 coding DNA: TGTGCCAGCAGACCCCGACTTTTGGGGGTCTACGAGCAGTACTTC.

This clone showed up just once. This chain uses TRBV5-1 with TRBJ2-1; D may correspond to TRBD1 or TRBD2 (5 bases each). Germline V gene lookup returns CDR1 SGHRS and CDR2 YFSETQ. The CDR3 totals 15 residues. V was clipped by 4 bases and J by 5 bases, with 16 bases between them. The CDR3 DNA reads TGCGCCAGCAGCCAGACTCCGGGGCAAGACAATGAGCAGTTCTTC. It codes for CASSQTPGQDNEQFF.

The genes are TRBV27 and TRBJ1-6; weak D call: TRBD1 (5 bases). V lost 3 bases and J 9 bases, leaving 9 bases between the germline ends. CDR3 size: 13 residues. The V gene's germline CDR1 is MNHEY and CDR2 SMNVEV (reference sequence). In DNA form, the CDR3 reads TGTGCCAGCAGTTTCAGGGAGGGTTCACCCCTCCACTTT. Translating it yields CASSFREGSPLHF.

In its sample, this clone was seen once. V and J are TRBV7-8 and TRBJ2-7; TRBD2 matches 8 bases. Per the germline V gene, CDR1 is SGHVS and CDR2 is FQNEAQ. The V gene end was trimmed by 5 bases and the J gene end by 3 bases; junction bases not matched to a gene: 9. This CDR3 is built from 15 residues. The CDR3 coding sequence is TGTGCCAGCAGCCCCGGGGGGGATCCGCGCTACGAGCAGTACTTC. This translates into CASSPGGDPRYEQYF.

This chain joins TRBV7-6 and TRBJ1-3; no clear D gene. The ends were cut back, 8 bases at V and 3 bases at J, with 17 bases in the middle. The CDR3 loop spans 15 amino acids. Per the germline V gene, CDR1 is SGHVS and CDR2 is FNYEAQ. This CDR3 is CASRSSLASGNTIYF. The CDR3 DNA reads TGTGCCAGCCGGAGCTCCCTGGCTAGTGGAAACACCATATATTTT. Full variable domain (outside the CDR3, taken from reference TRBV7-6 and TRBJ1-3): GAGVSQSPRYKVTKRGQDVALRCDPISGHVSLYWYRQALGQGPEFLTYFNYEAQQDKSGLPNDRFSAERPEGSISTLTIQRTEQRDSAMYRCASRSSLASGNTIYFGEGSWLTVV.

The chain has TRBV4-2 and TRBJ2-5; 10 nucleotides match TRBD2. The CDR3 totals 18 residues. Losses at the gene ends were 1 base for V and 4 bases for J; bases not matched to a gene: 12. Germline V CDR1 and CDR2: LGHNA, YNFKEQ. The CDR3 DNA reads TGTGCCAGCAGCCAAGCCGGGCTAGCGGGGGTAGCGGGAGAGACCCAGTACTTC. Its translation is CASSQAGLAGVAGETQYF.

The sample holds a few counts of this clone. The chain is built from TRBV30 and TRBJ1-5; no reliable D call. The CDR3 consists of 14 residues. Germline lookup yields CDR1 GTSNPN and CDR2 SVGIG (reference sequence). V lost 3 bases to trimming and J lost 4 bases, with 13 bases between them. The CDR3: CAWSHRQPNQPQHF. Written as DNA, the CDR3 is TGTGCCTGGAGCCATAGGCAGCCTAATCAGCCCCAGCATTTT.

V usage is TRBV7-2 and J usage is TRBJ2-5; unclear D gene. Trimming took 5 bases from V and 1 from J, leaving 11 bases between them. Germline V gene lookup returns CDR1 SGHTA and CDR2 FQGNSA. The CDR3 has 14 amino acids. CDR3 residues: CASSISATQETQYF. In DNA form, the CDR3 reads TGTGCCAGCAGCATCTCAGCGACCCAAGAGACCCAGTACTTC.

V is TRBV11-2 and J is TRBJ2-3, with 9 bases aligning to TRBD1. V lost 5 bases and J lost 6; bases outside the gene matches: 6. The CDR3 is 14 residues long. Germline V lookup: CDR1 SGHAT, CDR2 FQNNGV. The DNA of the CDR3 is TGTGCCAGCAGCCCCCGGACAGGGGAGGATACGCAGTATTTT. This sequence encodes CASSPRTGEDTQYF. The full variable domain, its missing parts supplied by reference TRBV11-2 and TRBJ2-3, is EAGVAQSPRYKIIEKRQSVAFWCNPISGHATLYWYQQILGQGPKLLIQFQNNGVVDDSQLPKDRFSAERLKGVDSTLKIQPAKLEDSAVYLCASSPRTGEDTQYFGPGTRLTVL.

This clone was counted a few times. This rearrangement joins TRBV7-3 to TRBJ2-2; D not resolved. The CDR3 has 13 amino acids. Looked up from germline, CDR1 is SGHTA and CDR2 is FQGTGA. The V gene lost 1 base and the J gene lost 5 bases, with 5 bases spanning the gap. As DNA, the CDR3 is TGTGCCAGCAGCTTAAGGCAGACCGGGGAGCTGTTTTTT. This codes for CASSLRQTGELFF.

The CDR3 nucleotides read TGTGCCAGCAGCTTAGACAGGCCTATCACACATAATTCACCCCTCCACTTT. Its translation: CASSLDRPITHNSPLHF. The chain links TRBV7-6 to TRBJ1-6; possibly TRBD1 for D (5 bases). Germline assignment: CDR1 SGHVS and CDR2 FNYEAQ. V was clipped by 1 base and J by 5 bases, with 15 bases between them. The CDR3 spans 17 residues. Looking up the rest from reference TRBV7-6 and TRBJ1-6 gives the full variable domain: GAGVSQSPRYKVTKRGQDVALRCDPISGHVSLYWYRQALGQGPEFLTYFNYEAQQDKSGLPNDRFSAERPEGSISTLTIQRTEQRDSAMYRCASSLDRPITHNSPLHFGNGTRLTVT.

The chain uses TRBV30 and TRBJ1-5, with unresolved D. This CDR3 region has 13 residues. Germline loops: CDR1 GTSNPN, CDR2 SVGIG (reference sequence). The germline V and J ends were trimmed by 3 bases and 6 bases, with 12 bases remaining between them. CDR3: CAWSLSSGQPQHF. The CDR3 region has the DNA TGTGCCTGGAGCCTTAGTAGCGGTCAGCCCCAGCATTTT. The complete variable domain, with remaining parts taken from reference TRBV30 and TRBJ1-5, reads SQTIHQWPATLVQPVGSPLSLECTVEGTSNPNLYWYRQAAGRGLQLLFYSVGIGQISSEVPQNLSASRPQDRQFILSSKKLLLSDSGFYLCAWSLSSGQPQHFGDGTRLSIL.

The chain is built from TRBV5-6 and TRBJ1-4; 7 bases map to TRBD1. The V segment lost 0 bases and the J segment 3 bases; nucleotides outside the gene matches: 2. Germline CDR1 SGHDT, CDR2 YYEEEE. The CDR3 is 15 residues long. The CDR3: CASSLAGQPNEKLFF. In DNA, the CDR3 is TGTGCCAGCAGCTTGGCGGGACAGCCTAATGAAAAACTGTTTTTT.

This clone was seen more than once but under ten times. The J gene is TRBJ2-7, the V gene TRBV4-2; 9 bases agree with TRBD1. The CDR3 contains 16 residues. CDR1 is LGHNA, CDR2 YNFKEQ, per germline. V shed 4 bases and J 1 base; nucleotides not matched to a gene: 8. The CDR3 sequence is CASSPYTGTGSYEQYF. CDR3 sequence (DNA): TGTGCCAGCAGCCCCTACACCGGGACAGGGTCCTACGAGCAGTACTTC.